Described below is a single T cell receptor beta chain sequence and its context. Its cognate antigen is unknown. The sample is drawn from a study of shared clonotypes between healthy human individuals. V was trimmed by 6 bases and J by 7 bases, leaving 9 bases between them. The germline gives CDR1 MNHEY, CDR2 SVGAGI. The CDR3 is 12 residues long. Notes on the study in general: A handful of donors held 4.5% to 5% of naive CD4 clonotypes in common.

At a deep level, the assay was run. Template for every sorted-subset replicate PCR totaled approximately 0.2 ug DNA, some 30,000 T cell genomes. Only in-frame clones appear in the TCRdb table, and some are missing; sequencing was by immunoSEQ multiplex PCR. The top ten clones hold roughly 0.13% of a sample with around 2.1 million clones, 90% to 96% of them seen once. V and J are TRBV6-5 and TRBJ1-4, with D possibly being TRBD1 (6 bases). The source of this sequence is a young man in good health. The sample taken for sequencing was naive CD4+ T cells sorted from blood. Subset reported: CD45RA+ positively selected. CDR3 region: CASRRGSEKLFF. For the CDR3, the DNA is TGTGCCAGCAGGAGGGGGAGTGAAAAACTGTTTTTT.